Each of the 10 T cell receptor beta chains below was sequenced from the same sample in a study of post-analysis software for immune sequencing data. Study conclusions and caveats: Several TRBV segments were more frequent in patients than controls; TRBV5-6, TRBV5-1 and TRBV20-1 belonged to this group.

Carried by the TCR beta cDNA libraries were unique molecular identifiers. In TCRdb, the PCR reads were re-called with MiXCR into one record per CDR3 protein. The data contain hundreds of thousands of distinct CDR3 sequences, roughly 47% of them singletons. No antigens are known for them. Source material: blood. These receptor sequences come from a girl aged 5-17 years with multiple sclerosis.

V is TRBV6-4 and J is TRBJ2-1, with 10 nucleotides matching TRBD1. This CDR3 region has 15 residues. Germline values: CDR1 MRHNA, CDR2 SNTAGT. V trimming: 2 bases; J trimming: 5 bases; junction bases outside the gene matches: 3. The CDR3 reads CASSDGTGENNEQFF. In DNA form, the CDR3 reads TGTGCCAGCAGTGACGGGACAGGGGAAAACAATGAGCAGTTCTTC.

The chain uses TRBV6-1 and TRBJ2-7; TRBD2 aligns across 13 bases. The J call may be mistaken, given a closer DNA end match to TRBJ2-5. The CDR3 loop spans 15 amino acids. The germline gives CDR1 MNHNS, CDR2 SASEGT. In nucleotides, the CDR3 is TGTGCCAGCAGATTGGGGACTAGCGGGATTGAGACCCAGTACTTC. This encodes CASRLGTSGIETQYF.

The genes are TRBV6-5 and TRBJ1-2; 10 nucleotides align to TRBD1. Trimming cost V 3 bases and J 8 bases; bases outside gene matches: 6. Germline assignment: CDR1 MNHEY and CDR2 SVGAGI. The length of the CDR3 is 14 residues. In DNA, the CDR3 is TGTGCCAGCAGTTATCACGGGACAGGGGAGGGCTACACCTTC. Encoded protein: CASSYHGTGEGYTF.

This clonotype occurred a few times. The V and J genes are TRBV29-1 and TRBJ2-7; TRBD2 matches 10 bases. J was trimmed by 5 bases and V by 3 bases; bases with no gene match: 7. The CDR3 covers 14 residues. In germline, CDR1 is SQVTM, CDR2 ANQGSEA. CDR3 DNA: TGCAGCGTTGAGGAGCGGGGGGGTTCCAACGAGCAGTACTTC. This gives the protein CSVEERGGSNEQYF.

The chain links TRBV5-1 to TRBJ2-1, with 9 bases identical to TRBD1. V shed 3 bases and J 7 bases; nucleotides not matched to a gene: 8. The CDR3 spans 15 residues. CDR1 and CDR2 from the germline V gene are SGHRS and YFSETQ. The DNA for the CDR3 is TGCGCCAGCAGCTCGGGACAGGGCCGGAGGAATGAGCAGTTCTTC. Amino acids: CASSSGQGRRNEQFF.

This clonotype was detected only a few times. The rearrangement links TRBV13 to TRBJ2-7, with D uncertain. The J call may not be correct, given that the DNA end is closer to TRBJ2-5. CDR1 PRHDT and CDR2 FYEKMQ come from the germline V gene (reference sequence). The CDR3 runs to 13 residues. The CDR3 is CASSSFESETQYF. The CDR3 nucleotides read TGTGCCAGCAGCTCATTTGAATCGGAGACCCAGTACTTC.

This clonotype was seen more than once but under ten times. The CDR3 DNA is TGTGCCAGCAGCTGGAGGGACAGAGTGGACACTGAAGCTTTCTTT. This codes for CASSWRDRVDTEAFF. This chain connects TRBV7-9 to TRBJ1-1; 7 nucleotides match TRBD1. Germline V lookup: CDR1 SEHNR, CDR2 FQNEAQ (reference sequence). The CDR3 consists of 15 residues. The V gene end was trimmed by 4 bases and the J gene end by 3 bases; junction bases not matched to a gene: 8.

This clonotype appeared a single time. This chain uses TRBV5-1 with TRBJ2-1, with 8 bases lining up with TRBD2. Losses at the gene ends were 0 bases for V and 3 bases for J; bases not matched to a gene: 5. The CDR3 is made up of 16 amino acids. Per the germline V gene, CDR1 is SGHRS and CDR2 is YFSETQ. As DNA, the CDR3 is TGCGCCAGCAGCTTGGCCCCGGGACTAGTCTACAATGAGCAGTTCTTC. Its protein is CASSLAPGLVYNEQFF.

The chain joins TRBV12-3 or TRBV12-4 to TRBJ1-1, with unresolved D. The CDR3 spans 14 residues. The germline V and J ends were trimmed by 3 bases and 1 base, with 9 bases remaining between them. The CDR3 loop reads CASSLLGRNTEAFF. CDR3 in DNA: TGTGCCAGCAGTTTGCTGGGGAGGAACACTGAAGCTTTCTTT.

V is TRBV7-8 and J is TRBJ2-7; D possibly corresponds to TRBD2 (6 bases). The CDR3 spans 17 residues. Germline V CDR1 and CDR2: SGHVS, FQNEAQ. V was cut by 0 bases and J by 3 bases, with 18 bases left in between. CDR3 bases: TGTGCCAGCAGCTTAGCCCTCGCTGGGGACTCCGGCTACGAGCAGTACTTC. Translating gives CASSLALAGDSGYEQYF.